The 21 T cell receptor beta chains given below trace back to one sample, sequenced in a study of cytomegalovirus exposure and HLA in healthy donors. With 60 Vbeta and 13 Jbeta primers, the PCR was carried out. The data were produced by immunoSEQ multiplex PCR, yet TCRdb's version contains in-frame clones alone and is incomplete. The sample lists over 110,000 clones; roughly 80% were seen once. Sample: PBMCs. These receptors all come from a man between 18 and 29 years old in good health and CMV-seronegative.

This clone has only a few counts. J is TRBJ1-2 and V is TRBV4-1; no clear D. V lost 0 bases and J 4 bases, leaving 15 bases between the germline ends. There are 16 residues in the CDR3. Looked up from germline, CDR1 is MGHRA and CDR2 is YSYEKL. The chain's CDR3 is CASSQDMGGQPYGYTF. CDR3 DNA sequence: TGCGCCAGCAGCCAAGATATGGGCGGGCAGCCCTATGGCTACACCTTC.

Comments on this clone: This specimen includes other DNA sequences encoding the same CDR3. The rearrangement joins TRBV5-1 to TRBJ2-1; possibly TRBD1 for D (6 bases). Trimming removed 5 bases from V and 3 bases from J, with 12 bases in between. The CDR3 consists of 14 residues. The germline V gene encodes CDR1 SGHRS and CDR2 YFSETQ. The CDR3 loop is CASSEQGLYNEQFF. The CDR3 DNA sequence: TGCGCCAGCAGTGAACAGGGTCTCTACAATGAGCAGTTCTTC. Using reference TRBV5-1 and TRBJ2-1 for the parts outside the CDR3, the full variable domain is KAGVTQTPRYLIKTRGQQVTLSCSPISGHRSVSWYQQTPGQGLQFLFEYFSETQRNKGNFPGRFSGRQFSNSRSEMNVSTLELGDSALYLCASSEQGLYNEQFFGPGTRLTVL.

This chain links TRBV13 with TRBJ1-2, with unresolved D. Germline V CDR1 and CDR2: PRHDT, FYEKMQ (reference sequence). This CDR3 contains 11 residues. V was pared by 5 bases and J by 7 bases, with 8 bases between. The CDR3 DNA is TGTGCCAGCAGCCTACAGAGTGGCTACACCTTC. Its protein product is CASSLQSGYTF. The variable domain in full, completed from reference TRBV13 and TRBJ1-2, reads AAGVIQSPRHLIKEKRETATLKCYPIPRHDTVYWYQQGPGQDPQFLISFYEKMQSDKGSIPDRFSAQQFSDYHSELNMSSLELGDSALYFCASSLQSGYTFGSGTRLTVV.

The V and J genes are TRBV4-3 and TRBJ2-7; TRBD2 aligns across 7 bases. The V gene end was trimmed by 4 bases and the J gene end by 2 bases; junction bases not matched to a gene: 8. Germline CDR1 and CDR2: LGHNA and YSLEER. This CDR3 spans 15 amino acids. The CDR3 loop is CASSPGGEGTYEQYF. The CDR3 nucleotides are TGCGCCAGCAGCCCGGGGGGTGAGGGGACCTACGAGCAGTACTTC.

A single count supports this clone. The gene calls are TRBV9 and TRBJ1-1, with a tentative D call TRBD1 (5 bases). V lost 0 bases and J lost 0, with 9 bases in between. The length of the CDR3 is 15 residues. Germline CDR1 reads SGDLS; CDR2 reads YYNGEE. The CDR3: CASSVGAGLNTEAFF. CDR3 in DNA: TGTGCCAGCAGCGTAGGAGCAGGGCTGAACACTGAAGCTTTCTTT. The full variable domain, its missing parts supplied by reference TRBV9 and TRBJ1-1, is DSGVTQTPKHLITATGQRVTLRCSPRSGDLSVYWYQQSLDQGLQFLIQYYNGEERAKGNILERFSAQQFPDLHSELNLSSLELGDSALYFCASSVGAGLNTEAFFGQGTRLTVV.

The gene calls are TRBV19 and TRBJ2-1; possible D gene TRBD2, 6 bases. Germline CDR1 LNHDA, CDR2 SQIVND (reference sequence). V shed 1 base and J shed 7 bases, with 17 bases lying between them. The CDR3 is 16 residues long. CDR3 sequence reads: CASSIGGEQLLNEQFF. DNA for the CDR3: TGTGCCAGTAGTATAGGCGGGGAACAGCTTTTGAATGAGCAGTTCTTC.

The chain has TRBV6-5 and TRBJ1-1, with D perhaps TRBD1 (5 bases). The germline V and J ends were trimmed by 11 bases and 5 bases, with 15 bases remaining between them. This CDR3 is 12 amino acids long. Germline V gene sequence: CDR1 MNHEY, CDR2 SVGAGI. The CDR3 DNA reads as TGTGCCGTCGCGGGGGGGGTTACTGAAGCTTTCTTT. Protein product: CAVAGGVTEAFF.

CDR3 sequence (DNA): TGTGCCAGTAGTTCGGGGACAGGGGCCTCGTACGAGCAGTACTTC. Translating it yields CASSSGTGASYEQYF. V is TRBV19 and J is TRBJ2-7; 10 bases align to TRBD1. J was trimmed by 4 bases and V by 5 bases; bases with no gene match: 8. CDR3 length equals 15 residues. In germline, CDR1 is LNHDA, CDR2 SQIVND (reference sequence).

This clone was counted once. This chain uses TRBV30 with TRBJ2-5, with D possibly matching TRBD2 (5 bases). The V and J ends lost 4 bases and 7 bases respectively, with 13 bases between them. The CDR3 is made up of 12 amino acids. Germline V lookup: CDR1 GTSNPN, CDR2 SVGIG (reference sequence). CDR3: CAWTSGGRTQYF. Written as DNA, the CDR3 is TGTGCCTGGACATCAGGAGGCAGGACCCAGTACTTC.

The chain uses TRBV10-3 and TRBJ2-2, with D perhaps matching TRBD2 (6 bases). The germline V and J ends were trimmed by 7 bases and 1 base, with 16 bases remaining between them. Germline V CDR1 and CDR2: ENHRY, SYGVKD. This CDR3 has 16 residues. The CDR3 bases are TGTGCCATCATGGGTGCGGCGGGATTGAACACCGGGGAGCTGTTTTTT. It is translated as CAIMGAAGLNTGELFF.

The chain has TRBV5-1 and TRBJ1-1; D is perhaps TRBD1 (6 bases). Germline V CDR1 and CDR2: SGHRS, YFSETQ. With 3 bases removed from V and 3 bases from J, the gap between germline ends came to 12 bases. The CDR3 has 14 residues. The CDR3 DNA is TGCGCCAGCAGCTCGGGACAATCCGACACTGAAGCTTTCTTT. Translating gives CASSSGQSDTEAFF.

V usage is TRBV10-3 and J usage is TRBJ1-1; D uncertain. The germline CDR1 and CDR2 sequences are ENHRY and SYGVKD. The CDR3 sequence is 11 residues long. V was pared by 3 bases and J by 11 bases, with 10 bases between. The CDR3, as DNA: TGTGCCATCAGTGAAGATATTGCGGCTTTCTTT. This sequence encodes CAISEDIAAFF.

The V call is TRBV6-5, the J call TRBJ1-6; 7 bases line up with TRBD1. V dropped 6 bases and J dropped 7; count of bases not matched to a gene: 9. In germline, CDR1 is MNHEY, CDR2 SVGAGI. This CDR3 region has 15 residues. The CDR3 DNA sequence: TGTGCCAGCAGGGGACAGCCGGGTATAAATTCACCCCTCCACTTT. Amino acid sequence: CASRGQPGINSPLHF.

This clone is a singleton in its sample. The chain recombines TRBV6-6 with TRBJ2-3; the match to TRBD2 covers 9 bases. The CDR3 runs 16 residues. The V and J ends lost 6 bases and 3 bases, in that order; junction bases with no gene match: 10. Per the germline V gene, CDR1 is MNHNY and CDR2 is SVGAGI (reference sequence). The CDR3 spells CASSPDPSGVTDTQYF. DNA for the CDR3: TGTGCCAGCAGCCCTGACCCTAGCGGGGTAACAGATACGCAGTATTTT.

This sequence joins TRBV30 and TRBJ1-1; D unresolved. The germline V and J ends were trimmed by 3 bases and 1 base, with 12 bases remaining between them. Germline V gene sequence: CDR1 GTSNPN, CDR2 SVGIG (reference sequence). The CDR3 length is 14 residues. The CDR3 protein is CAWSRDTWNTEAFF. DNA for the CDR3: TGTGCCTGGAGCCGCGACACCTGGAACACTGAAGCTTTCTTT.

V usage is TRBV4-3 and J usage is TRBJ2-7; D is uncertain. Germline values: CDR1 LGHNA, CDR2 YSLEER. Trimming took 0 bases from V and 3 from J, leaving 12 bases between them. The CDR3 is 15 residues long. For the CDR3, the DNA is TGCGCCAGCAGCCAAGATCATGGAGTCAACTACGAGCAGTACTTC. Amino acid sequence: CASSQDHGVNYEQYF.

There are a few counts of this clone. This chain links TRBV19 with TRBJ1-5; TRBD1 matches 8 bases. The CDR3 length is 17 residues. J lost 0 bases, V lost 6 bases, and 10 bases had no gene match. Looked up from germline, CDR1 is LNHDA and CDR2 is SQIVND (reference sequence). CDR3 sequence reads: CASRMTGAGYSNQPQHF. As DNA, the CDR3 is TGTGCCAGTAGGATGACAGGGGCCGGATATAGCAATCAGCCCCAGCATTTT.

This chain uses TRBV11-3 with TRBJ2-7; 10 bases agree with TRBD2. The germline V gene encodes CDR1 SGHNT and CDR2 YENEEA. The junction had 0 bases not matched to a gene; V was cut back by 3 bases and J by 7 bases. The CDR3 is 12 residues long. CDR3 amino acids: CASSFSGGEQYF. The CDR3 DNA is TGTGCCAGCAGCTTTAGCGGGGGGGAGCAGTACTTC.

The J gene is TRBJ1-3, the V gene TRBV7-9; possible D gene TRBD1, 5 bases. The V gene lost 3 bases and the J gene lost 4 bases, with 13 bases spanning the gap. The V gene's germline CDR1 is SEHNR and CDR2 FQNEAQ (reference sequence). The CDR3 covers 15 residues. CDR3: CASSFDQGLGNTIYF. DNA for the CDR3: TGTGCCAGCAGCTTTGATCAGGGATTAGGAAACACCATATATTTT.

The chain has TRBV9 and TRBJ1-2, with D possibly matching TRBD1 (5 bases). The germline gives CDR1 SGDLS, CDR2 YYNGEE. V dropped 7 bases and J dropped 4 bases, with 23 bases sitting between them. This CDR3 contains 16 residues. Here the CDR3 reads CASQLEGVGEGYGYTF. The CDR3 DNA reads as TGTGCCAGCCAATTAGAAGGTGTAGGGGAGGGCTATGGCTACACCTTC.

This clone has just a few counts. This sequence joins TRBV4-2 and TRBJ1-1, with a tentative D call TRBD1 (5 bases). The CDR3 has 16 amino acids. V lost 3 bases and J lost 3, with 17 bases in between. Germline loops: CDR1 LGHNA, CDR2 YNFKEQ. Here the CDR3 reads CASSHDWGGDDTEAFF. CDR3 coding DNA: TGTGCCAGCAGCCATGATTGGGGGGGGGACGACACTGAAGCTTTCTTT.